A selection of T cell receptor beta chains follows, all from one sample in a study of post-analysis software for immune sequencing data. TCRdb reprocessed the PCR reads via MiXCR and lists one record per CDR3 protein. Here the sample spans about 770,000 distinct CDR3 sequences, about half being singletons. Sequenced sample: blood. The receptors were sampled from a girl aged 5-17 years with multiple sclerosis. Both conserved end residues are part of each CDR3. The order of the fields is clone size, J gene, D gene, V gene, CDR3 DNA, CDR3 protein. The D gene is left open where the match is weak. Clone size is shown for a subset of rows, as once, few, many or a class of expanded clone.

abundance: .
j_gene: TRBJ2-1
d_gene: TRBD2
v_gene: TRBV9
CDR3nt: TGTGCCAGCAGCGTAGCTAATAGCGGGAGGGCCGCGGTGCAGTTCTTC
CDR3aa: CASSVANSGRAAVQFF

abundance: many
j_gene: TRBJ1-5
d_gene: .
v_gene: TRBV12-3/TRBV12-4
CDR3nt: TGTGCCAGCAGTCCCCGTAGGGATCAGCCCCAGCATTTT
CDR3aa: CASSPRRDQPQHF

abundance: .
j_gene: TRBJ2-2
d_gene: .
v_gene: TRBV3-1
CDR3nt: TGTGCCAGCAGCTCCGCCCCCCCGACCGGGGAGCTGTTTTTT
CDR3aa: CASSSAPPTGELFF

abundance: few
j_gene: TRBJ2-3
d_gene: TRBD2
v_gene: TRBV7-6
CDR3nt: TGTGCCAGCAGCCAGGGCTGGGGGGGTACGCAGTATTTT
CDR3aa: CASSQGWGGTQYF

abundance: .
j_gene: TRBJ2-5
d_gene: TRBD2
v_gene: TRBV27
CDR3nt: TGTGCCAGCAGTTTAGGCGGGAGGGGGTTGGAGACCCAGTACTTC
CDR3aa: CASSLGGRGLETQYF

abundance: few
j_gene: TRBJ1-2
d_gene: TRBD1
v_gene: TRBV12-3/TRBV12-4
CDR3nt: TGTGCCAGCAACTCACAGGGGATCTATGGCTACACCTTC
CDR3aa: CASNSQGIYGYTF

abundance: .
j_gene: TRBJ2-7
d_gene: .
v_gene: TRBV6-2/TRBV6-3
CDR3nt: TGTGCCAGCAGTTACAAACTTGTCTACGAGCAGTACTTC
CDR3aa: CASSYKLVYEQYF

abundance: .
j_gene: TRBJ2-1
d_gene: .
v_gene: TRBV20-1
CDR3nt: TGCAGTGCCGCACTCTTGTTTTCCTACAATGAGCAGTTCTTC
CDR3aa: CSAALLFSYNEQFF

abundance: few
j_gene: TRBJ2-3
d_gene: TRBD1
v_gene: TRBV20-1
CDR3nt: TGCAGTGCTCCTAGGGGGCGCAAGTTGGGCACAGATACGCAGTATTTT
CDR3aa: CSAPRGRKLGTDTQYF

abundance: .
j_gene: TRBJ2-5
d_gene: .
v_gene: TRBV12-3/TRBV12-4
CDR3nt: TGTGCCAGCAGCAAAGGGTCGTTTCAGGAGACCCAGTACTTC
CDR3aa: CASSKGSFQETQYF

abundance: few
j_gene: TRBJ2-7
d_gene: .
v_gene: TRBV4-1
CDR3nt: TGCGCCAGCAGCCCACCGGGACATTCTATTTACGAGCAGTACTTC
CDR3aa: CASSPPGHSIYEQYF

abundance: .
j_gene: TRBJ2-3
d_gene: TRBD2
v_gene: TRBV28
CDR3nt: TGTGCCAGCAGTTTATGGACTAGCGGGGACCGTACAGATACGCAGTATTTT
CDR3aa: CASSLWTSGDRTDTQYF

abundance: .
j_gene: TRBJ2-1
d_gene: TRBD2
v_gene: TRBV20-1
CDR3nt: TGCAGTGCTAGAGAATCGGAAGCGGGAGGGTACAATGAGCAGTTCTTC
CDR3aa: CSARESEAGGYNEQFF

abundance: .
j_gene: TRBJ1-2
d_gene: TRBD1
v_gene: TRBV10-3
CDR3nt: TGTGCCATCAGTTCGGGACAGGGGTCTAACTATGGCTACACCTTC
CDR3aa: CAISSGQGSNYGYTF

abundance: .
j_gene: TRBJ2-7
d_gene: .
v_gene: TRBV30
CDR3nt: TGTGCCTGGAGGAAAGGAGGATCCTACGAGCAGTACTTC
CDR3aa: CAWRKGGSYEQYF

abundance: .
j_gene: TRBJ2-7
d_gene: .
v_gene: TRBV25-1
CDR3nt: TGTGCCAGCAGTGAATATGTTGCCGGCGAGCAGTACTTC
CDR3aa: CASSEYVAGEQYF

abundance: .
j_gene: TRBJ2-1
d_gene: TRBD1
v_gene: TRBV9
CDR3nt: TGTGCCAGCAGCGTAGATGGGACAGGGGGCTCCAATGAGCAGTTCTTC
CDR3aa: CASSVDGTGGSNEQFF

abundance: .
j_gene: TRBJ2-5
d_gene: .
v_gene: TRBV20-1
CDR3nt: TGCAGTGCTAGACCCTTCTTGGAGTCGTACCAAGAGGCCCAGTACTTC
CDR3aa: CSARPFLESYQEAQYF

abundance: .
j_gene: TRBJ2-7
d_gene: .
v_gene: TRBV7-8
CDR3nt: TGTGCCAGCAGCTTAAGGTCGGGGATGCAGAACGAGCAGTACTTC
CDR3aa: CASSLRSGMQNEQYF

abundance: .
j_gene: TRBJ2-7
d_gene: .
v_gene: TRBV5-1
CDR3nt: TGCGCCAGCAGCCACGGACTTGACTCCTACGAGCAGTACTTC
CDR3aa: CASSHGLDSYEQYF

abundance: .
j_gene: TRBJ1-1
d_gene: .
v_gene: TRBV7-9
CDR3nt: TGTGCCAGCAGGCCACAGGGTTCGGGCACTGAAGCTTTCTTT
CDR3aa: CASRPQGSGTEAFF

abundance: few
j_gene: TRBJ2-3
d_gene: .
v_gene: TRBV20-1
CDR3nt: TGCAGTGCTCGACCGCGTTTCTCCTTCACAGATACGCAGTATTTT
CDR3aa: CSARPRFSFTDTQYF

abundance: .
j_gene: TRBJ1-4
d_gene: .
v_gene: TRBV30
CDR3nt: TGTGCCTGGAGATCGGAGGGAAAACTGTTTTTT
CDR3aa: CAWRSEGKLFF

abundance: .
j_gene: TRBJ2-4
d_gene: .
v_gene: TRBV28
CDR3nt: TGTGCCAGCAGCTACAGGGTCGCAAACATTCAGTACTTC
CDR3aa: CASSYRVANIQYF

abundance: .
j_gene: TRBJ2-1
d_gene: TRBD2
v_gene: TRBV14
CDR3nt: TGTGCCAGCAGCCAAGATAAGCTAGCGGGAATATACAATGAGCAGTTCTTC
CDR3aa: CASSQDKLAGIYNEQFF

abundance: .
j_gene: TRBJ1-2
d_gene: .
v_gene: TRBV15
CDR3nt: TGTGCCACCAGAGGGACTTATAGCTACACCTTC
CDR3aa: CATRGTYSYTF

abundance: .
j_gene: TRBJ2-3
d_gene: .
v_gene: TRBV29-1
CDR3nt: TGCAGCCTTCTTGGGGACAACACAGATACGCAGTATTTT
CDR3aa: CSLLGDNTDTQYF

abundance: .
j_gene: TRBJ2-7
d_gene: .
v_gene: TRBV7-2
CDR3nt: TGTGCCAGCAGCAAACGGACCCCCTCCAACTACGAGCAGTACTTC
CDR3aa: CASSKRTPSNYEQYF

abundance: .
j_gene: TRBJ2-1
d_gene: .
v_gene: TRBV11-1
CDR3nt: TGTGCCAGCAACAATGGACTAAGGGGCTACAATGAGCAGTTCTTC
CDR3aa: CASNNGLRGYNEQFF

abundance: .
j_gene: TRBJ1-2
d_gene: .
v_gene: TRBV28
CDR3nt: TGTGCCAGCAGTACCCAGGGGTACCCTAATGGCTACACCTTC
CDR3aa: CASSTQGYPNGYTF

abundance: few
j_gene: TRBJ2-7
d_gene: .
v_gene: TRBV5-1
CDR3nt: TGCGCCAGCAGCTTTCAGGAGTCCTACGAGCAGTACTTC
CDR3aa: CASSFQESYEQYF

abundance: .
j_gene: TRBJ2-7
d_gene: .
v_gene: TRBV14
CDR3nt: TGTGCCAGCAGCCAACGCGCGGGACTGAGCTCCTACGAGCAGTACTTC
CDR3aa: CASSQRAGLSSYEQYF

abundance: .
j_gene: TRBJ1-1
d_gene: .
v_gene: TRBV27
CDR3nt: TGTGCCACCTGGCGGGGCCGGACTGAAGCTTTCTTT
CDR3aa: CATWRGRTEAFF

abundance: .
j_gene: TRBJ2-2
d_gene: .
v_gene: TRBV5-1
CDR3nt: TGCGCCAGCAGCTTGGCCATAAGGAGTACCGGGGAGCTGTTTTTT
CDR3aa: CASSLAIRSTGELFF

abundance: .
j_gene: TRBJ2-3
d_gene: TRBD2
v_gene: TRBV5-1
CDR3nt: TGTGCCAGCAGTTTAGTTCTAGCGGGAAGCACAGATACGCAGTATTTT
CDR3aa: CASSLVLAGSTDTQYF

abundance: few
j_gene: TRBJ2-7
d_gene: .
v_gene: TRBV20-1
CDR3nt: TGCAGTGCCCGCGCTCCCCGGGTAGCCCTCTCCTACGAGCAGTACTTC
CDR3aa: CSARAPRVALSYEQYF

abundance: .
j_gene: TRBJ1-1
d_gene: .
v_gene: TRBV4-2
CDR3nt: TGTGCCAGCAGCCTCTATAGTGTGACAGCGAACACTGAAGCTTTCTTT
CDR3aa: CASSLYSVTANTEAFF

abundance: .
j_gene: TRBJ2-6
d_gene: .
v_gene: TRBV7-2
CDR3nt: TGTGCCAGCAGCTTAACGGGCGGGAACTCTGGGGCCAACGTCCTGACTTTC
CDR3aa: CASSLTGGNSGANVLTF

abundance: .
j_gene: TRBJ2-2
d_gene: .
v_gene: TRBV20-1
CDR3nt: TGCAGTGCCCGGAGGAACACCGGGGAGCTGTTTTTT
CDR3aa: CSARRNTGELFF

abundance: few
j_gene: TRBJ1-2
d_gene: .
v_gene: TRBV5-5
CDR3nt: TGTGCCAGCAGGGCCGTGGCTAACTATGGCTACACCTTC
CDR3aa: CASRAVANYGYTF

abundance: .
j_gene: TRBJ1-2
d_gene: TRBD1
v_gene: TRBV10-3
CDR3nt: TGTGCCATCAGCGAGGAAGTGGGACAGAACTATGGCTACACCTTC
CDR3aa: CAISEEVGQNYGYTF

abundance: .
j_gene: TRBJ1-1
d_gene: .
v_gene: TRBV11-2
CDR3nt: TGTGCCAGCAGCTTAAGGTGGGCCAGTAACACTGAAGCTTTCTTT
CDR3aa: CASSLRWASNTEAFF

abundance: few
j_gene: TRBJ1-2
d_gene: TRBD1
v_gene: TRBV5-1
CDR3nt: TGCGCCAGCAGCTGGGGACAGGGGGCTCTCTATGGCTACACCTTC
CDR3aa: CASSWGQGALYGYTF

abundance: .
j_gene: TRBJ1-5
d_gene: .
v_gene: TRBV15
CDR3nt: TGTGCCACCAGCAGAGGAAGTGCGATGGGTCAGCCCCAGCATTTT
CDR3aa: CATSRGSAMGQPQHF

abundance: many
j_gene: TRBJ2-7
d_gene: .
v_gene: TRBV5-1
CDR3nt: TGTGCCAGCAGCTTAGATGGCAGTTCCTACGAGCAGTACTTC
CDR3aa: CASSLDGSSYEQYF

abundance: .
j_gene: TRBJ1-5
d_gene: .
v_gene: TRBV20-1
CDR3nt: TGCAGTGCTAGTTACAGGGCGGGAGGCAATCAGCCCCAGCATTTT
CDR3aa: CSASYRAGGNQPQHF